Listed below are T cell receptor beta chains from one sample, sequenced in a study of blood T cell repertoires in COVID-19. Data came from immunoSEQ multiplex PCR; TCRdb stores just in-frame clones and leaves some out. The sample consists of 200,000 to 300,000 clones, 84% of them appearing once. The sequencing sample was made of peripheral blood. Receptors originate from a man aged 50-60 years with acute or convalescent COVID-19. Both conserved end residues are part of each CDR3.

J gene | V gene | CDR3 protein
TRBJ2-7 | TRBV19 | CASSSGVGSYEQYF
TRBJ1-6 | TRBV5-1 | CASSLSGDNSPLHF
TRBJ2-5 | TRBV7-8 | CASSSSGTTRTGTQYF
TRBJ2-1 | TRBV5-1 | CASSWGGQSSYNEQFF
TRBJ1-2 | TRBV9 | CASSPQAWTGRRYGYTF
TRBJ1-1 | TRBV2 | CASSSDKNTEAFF
TRBJ1-5 | TRBV14 | CASSQDYGPQHF
TRBJ1-4 | TRBV5-1 | CASSATGAVNEKLFF
TRBJ2-3 | TRBV3-1/TRBV3-2 | CASSQDAAAHAWDTQYF
TRBJ2-7 | TRBV7-9 | CASSAGTLYYEQYF
TRBJ1-3 | TRBV6-5 | CASSDFGGGNTIYF
TRBJ2-7 | TRBV4-2 | CASSPGLAGSSYEQYF
TRBJ2-7 | TRBV6-5 | CASSPREPSEGEQYF
TRBJ2-1 | TRBV30 | CAWSVWDRGLDEQFF
TRBJ2-1 | TRBV11-2 | CASSSELAGPSIEQFF
TRBJ1-1 | TRBV2 | CASRTGAMNTEAFF
TRBJ1-1 | TRBV11-2 | CASSSFNRGDTEAFF
TRBJ1-5 | TRBV6-1 | CASSVVSGSGNQPQHF
TRBJ1-2 | TRBV9 | CASSASTDNYGYTF
TRBJ2-1 | TRBV7-3 | CASSPTSGGVNEQFF
TRBJ2-7 | TRBV4-1 | CASSQVGGGAHSYEQYF
TRBJ2-1 | TRBV7-2 | CASSLDNGRAAYNEQFF
TRBJ2-7 | TRBV28 | CASSLPYEQYF
TRBJ2-3 | TRBV20-1 | CSASGRVTDTQYF
TRBJ2-7 | TRBV7-9 | CASSFGGGANEQYF
TRBJ1-1 | TRBV5-4 | CASSLIYRVLYTEAFF
TRBJ2-6 | TRBV14 | CASSPLGGQAYSGANVLTF
TRBJ1-5 | TRBV6-6 | CASSARTGYNQPQHF
TRBJ2-1 | TRBV24-1 | CATSDLKGQGPQREYNEQFF
TRBJ1-2 | TRBV9 | CASSARSHRTLYGYTF
TRBJ2-1 | TRBV7-8 | CASSGTSTRYNEQFF
TRBJ1-1 | TRBV7-8 | CASSGDRAIGTEAFF
TRBJ2-1 | TRBV28 | CASRWTVSSYNEQFF
TRBJ1-1 | TRBV9 | CASSVGTGGNTEAFF
TRBJ1-5 | TRBV30 | CAWGRGSQPQHF
TRBJ1-4 | TRBV7-9 | CASETAGTGLRNEKLFF